The entry that follows covers one TCR beta chain sequence. The record originates from a study of blood T cell repertoires in COVID-19. Study overall: From the United States, Italy and Spain came samples of acute and convalescent COVID-19. T cells, B-cell-depleted T cells, or PBMCs supplied cDNA or gDNA.

Per the original data handling: Reference gene primer amplification gave nucleated cell count estimates. This table comes from immunoSEQ multiplex PCR, and its TCRdb copy is limited to in-frame clones, with some not included. V and J calls and clone size follow that table, whereas D and trimming were derived from the DNA. The sample lists around 250,000 clones; around 86% were seen once. The clonotype was recovered from a man aged 18 to 29 with active or convalescent COVID-19. Input material: peripheral blood.

CDR3 loop: CASRSPGQITDTQYF. The CDR3 DNA reads TGTGCCAGCAGGTCCCCGGGACAGATCACAGATACGCAGTATTTT. The chain links TRBV6-6 to TRBJ2-3, with 7 bases lining up with TRBD1. Germline V gene data show CDR1 as MNHNY and CDR2 as SVGAGI (reference sequence). The CDR3 extends over 15 amino acids. V lost 6 bases to trimming and J lost 2 bases; unmatched junction nucleotides: 8.